One sample yielded the 8 T cell receptor beta chains listed below, sequenced in a study of cytomegalovirus exposure and HLA in healthy donors. Vbeta (60) and Jbeta (13) primers were used in the PCR. The table came from immunoSEQ multiplex PCR; TCRdb's copy has only in-frame clones and leaves some out. The sample shows 130,000 to 150,000 clones, about four fifths of them seen only once. The sample consisted of PBMCs. Every receptor here comes from a female donor in good health and CMV-seronegative.

The chain is built from TRBV27 and TRBJ2-1; D might be TRBD2 (7 bases). The CDR3 covers 15 residues. Trimming cost V 0 bases and J 5 bases, with 11 bases left between them. Per germline, CDR1 MNHEY and CDR2 SMNVEV (reference sequence). The CDR3 is CASSLSWGGDNEQFF. DNA of the CDR3: TGTGCCAGCAGTTTATCGTGGGGGGGCGACAATGAGCAGTTCTTC.

The chain uses TRBV4-3 and TRBJ2-7; possibly TRBD1 for D (5 bases). This CDR3 is built from 15 residues. Trimming took 2 bases from V and 0 from J, leaving 11 bases between them. Germline V lookup: CDR1 LGHNA, CDR2 YSLEER. The CDR3 is CASSQYQGYSYEQYF. As DNA, the CDR3 is TGCGCCAGCAGCCAATACCAGGGCTACTCCTACGAGCAGTACTTC.

This clone appeared once. The chain is built from TRBV13 and TRBJ2-1, with 13 nucleotides matching TRBD2. The junction had 8 bases not matched to a gene; V was cut back by 0 bases and J by 9 bases. The CDR3 has 17 amino acids. The germline V gene encodes CDR1 PRHDT and CDR2 FYEKMQ (reference sequence). In DNA form, the CDR3 reads TGTGCCAGCAGCTTAGGCCGTGGACTAGCGGGGGCGGGTGAGCAGTTCTTC. Protein product: CASSLGRGLAGAGEQFF.

V usage is TRBV5-4 and J usage is TRBJ2-2, with no clear D. The CDR3 consists of 12 residues. The germline V and J ends were trimmed by 3 bases and 5 bases, with 5 bases remaining between them. Germline assignment: CDR1 SGHNT and CDR2 YYREEE (reference sequence). The DNA for the CDR3 is TGTGCCAGCAGCTATATAACCGGGGAGCTGTTTTTT. Translation: CASSYITGELFF.

The chain has TRBV19 and TRBJ2-7; the D is unclear. The germline CDR1 and CDR2 sequences are LNHDA and SQIVND (reference sequence). Trimming shortened V by 3 bases and J by 3 bases, and 3 bases separated the two germline ends. This CDR3 has 11 residues. The chain's CDR3 is CASSIYYEQYF. In DNA, the CDR3 is TGTGCCAGTAGTATCTACTACGAGCAGTACTTC. Full variable domain (rest looked up from reference TRBV19 and TRBJ2-7): DGGITQSPKYLFRKEGQNVTLSCEQNLNHDAMYWYRQDPGQGLRLIYYSQIVNDFQKGDIAEGYSVSREKKESFPLTVTSAQKNPTAFYLCASSIYYEQYFGPGTRLTVT.

The table lists this clone with a few counts. This chain uses TRBV9 with TRBJ2-3; the D gene is possibly TRBD2 (5 bases). In germline, CDR1 is SGDLS, CDR2 YYNGEE. The CDR3 spans 14 residues. V dropped 2 bases and J dropped 1 base, with 8 bases sitting between them. This CDR3 reads CASSVTTGTDTQYF. CDR3 bases: TGTGCCAGCAGCGTGACTACTGGCACAGATACGCAGTATTTT.

The CDR3 reads CAGSLAGGRDTQYF. Written as DNA, the CDR3 is TGCGCCGGATCTTTAGCGGGAGGGCGGGATACGCAGTATTTT. V and J are TRBV5-1 and TRBJ2-3; 11 positions match TRBD2. The J segment lost 6 bases and the V segment lost 10 bases, leaving 10 bases of the junction unmatched. The CDR3 totals 14 residues. Germline V gene data show CDR1 as SGHRS and CDR2 as YFSETQ.

The rearrangement links TRBV4-1 to TRBJ1-4, with TRBD1 matching 8 bases. Germline lookup yields CDR1 MGHRA and CDR2 YSYEKL. The V and J ends lost 0 bases and 2 bases, in that order; junction bases with no gene match: 5. The length of the CDR3 is 17 residues. The CDR3 region is CASSQEAGGRTNEKLFF. CDR3 coding DNA: TGCGCCAGCAGCCAAGAGGCAGGGGGCCGGACTAATGAAAAACTGTTTTTT.